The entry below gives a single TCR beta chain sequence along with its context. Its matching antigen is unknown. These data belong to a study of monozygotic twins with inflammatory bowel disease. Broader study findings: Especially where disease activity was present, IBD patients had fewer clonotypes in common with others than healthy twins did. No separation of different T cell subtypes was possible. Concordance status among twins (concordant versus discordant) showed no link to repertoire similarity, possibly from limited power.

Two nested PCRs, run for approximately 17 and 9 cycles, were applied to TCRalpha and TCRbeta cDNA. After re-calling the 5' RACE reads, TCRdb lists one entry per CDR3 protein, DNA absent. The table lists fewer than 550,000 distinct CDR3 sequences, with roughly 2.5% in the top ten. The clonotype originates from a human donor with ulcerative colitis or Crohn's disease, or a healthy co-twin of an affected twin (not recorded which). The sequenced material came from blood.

CDR3 sequence: CSAREGGRHQPQHF. The chain links TRBV20-1 to TRBJ1-5. Germline V lookup: CDR1 DFQATT, CDR2 SNEGSKA (reference sequence). The CDR3 is 14 residues long.